This TCR beta chain was captured in a study of radiation and T cells in renal cell carcinoma. The time point: blood 2 weeks post-SBRT. Treatment given: 15 Gy SBRT to primary tumor, nephrectomy 4 weeks later. The CDR3 has 15 amino acids. Looked up from germline, CDR1 is MDHEN and CDR2 is SYDVKM. With 4 bases clipped from V and 1 base from J, the junction kept 6 bases outside the gene matches. The assay was immunoSEQ multiplex PCR, and TCRdb's table has in-frame clones only and misses some. The sample lists about 120,000 clones, approximately 85% seen once, with 5.8% in the top ten. This TCR was sampled from a middle-aged man with renal cell carcinoma. V usage is TRBV28 and J usage is TRBJ1-2; 7 bases match TRBD1. Material: blood, obtained from a patient whose treatment included radiotherapy and nephrectomy. In DNA, the CDR3 is TGTGCCAGCAGTTCCCCGGGACAGAATAACTATGGCTACACCTTC. It yields the protein CASSSPGQNNYGYTF.